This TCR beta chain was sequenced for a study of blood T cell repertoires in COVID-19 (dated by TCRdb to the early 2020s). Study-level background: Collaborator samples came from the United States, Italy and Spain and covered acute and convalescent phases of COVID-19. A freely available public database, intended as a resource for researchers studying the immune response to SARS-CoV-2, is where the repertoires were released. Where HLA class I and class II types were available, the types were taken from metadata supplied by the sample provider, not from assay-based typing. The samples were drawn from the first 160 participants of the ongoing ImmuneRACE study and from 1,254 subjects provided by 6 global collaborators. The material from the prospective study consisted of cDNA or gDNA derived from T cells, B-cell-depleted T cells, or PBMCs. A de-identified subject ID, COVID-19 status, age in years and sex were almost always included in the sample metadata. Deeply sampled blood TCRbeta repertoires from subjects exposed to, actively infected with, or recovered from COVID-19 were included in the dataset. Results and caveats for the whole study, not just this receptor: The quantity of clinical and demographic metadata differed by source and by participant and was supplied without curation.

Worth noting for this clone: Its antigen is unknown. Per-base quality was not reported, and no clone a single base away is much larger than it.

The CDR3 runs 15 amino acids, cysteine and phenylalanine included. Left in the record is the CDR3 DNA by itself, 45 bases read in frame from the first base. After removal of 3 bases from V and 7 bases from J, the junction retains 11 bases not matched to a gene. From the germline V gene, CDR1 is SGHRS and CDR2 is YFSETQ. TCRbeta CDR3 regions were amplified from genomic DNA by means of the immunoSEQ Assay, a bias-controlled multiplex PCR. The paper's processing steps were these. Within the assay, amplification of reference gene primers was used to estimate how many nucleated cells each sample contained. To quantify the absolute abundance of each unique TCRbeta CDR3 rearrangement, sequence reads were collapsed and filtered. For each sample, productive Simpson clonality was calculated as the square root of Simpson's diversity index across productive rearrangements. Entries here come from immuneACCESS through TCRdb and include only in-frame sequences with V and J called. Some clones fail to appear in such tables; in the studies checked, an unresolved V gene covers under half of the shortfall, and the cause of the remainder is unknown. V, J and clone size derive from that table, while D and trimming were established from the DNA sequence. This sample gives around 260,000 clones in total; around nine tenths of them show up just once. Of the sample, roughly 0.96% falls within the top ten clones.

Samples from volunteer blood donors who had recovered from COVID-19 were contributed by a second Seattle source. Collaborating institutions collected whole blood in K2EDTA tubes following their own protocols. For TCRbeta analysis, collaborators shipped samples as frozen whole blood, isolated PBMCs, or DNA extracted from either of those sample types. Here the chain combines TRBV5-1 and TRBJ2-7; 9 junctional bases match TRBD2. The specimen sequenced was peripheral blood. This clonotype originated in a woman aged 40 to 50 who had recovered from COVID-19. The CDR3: CASSSAAGGLGEQYF. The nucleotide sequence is TGCGCCAGCAGCTCGGCGGCGGGAGGGCTGGGAGAGCAGTACTTC.